Each of the 20 T cell receptor beta chains below was sequenced from the same sample in a study of early T cells in non-severe SARS-CoV-2 infection. TCRdb re-derived calls from the 5' RACE reads in MiXCR, one entry per CDR3 protein. The table has around 84,000 distinct CDR3 sequences, about 10% seen once. Sample: whole blood, taken at baseline. All receptors come from an adult who was a healthcare worker with PCR-confirmed SARS-CoV-2 infection or an uninfected control (not recorded which).

The sample holds many counts of this clonotype. V usage is TRBV27 and J usage is TRBJ1-5; D is undetermined. The germline V gene has CDR1 MNHEY and CDR2 SMNVEV (reference sequence). The CDR3 covers 14 residues. V shed 4 bases and J shed 3 bases, with 10 bases lying between them. CDR3 protein: CASSSGTFNQPQHF. The DNA for the CDR3 is TGTGCCAGCAGTTCCGGTACTTTCAATCAGCCCCAGCATTTT.

This clonotype showed up many times. The chain is built from TRBV3-1 and TRBJ2-1, with D perhaps TRBD2 (6 bases). From germline, CDR1 is LGHDT and CDR2 YNNKEL (reference sequence). V was clipped by 0 bases and J by 10 bases, with 13 bases between them. The CDR3 contains 14 residues. The CDR3 nucleotides are TGTGCCAGCAGCCAAGAGTCTAGGCTAGCGGAGCAGTTCTTC. Its translation: CASSQESRLAEQFF.

This clonotype was seen only a few times. This chain connects TRBV6-2 or TRBV6-3 to TRBJ2-7; 10 nucleotides match TRBD1. Unmatched junction bases numbered 11, after V lost 1 base and J lost 5 bases. This CDR3 region has 17 residues. Germline V gives CDR1 MNHEY, CDR2 SVGEGT. The CDR3 here is CASSYFPGQGLVHEQYF. In DNA, the CDR3 is TGTGCCAGCAGTTACTTTCCGGGACAGGGGTTGGTCCACGAGCAGTACTTC.

This clonotype showed up just a few times. CDR3 region: CASSPWRSYNEQFF. CDR3 coding DNA: TGTGCCAGCAGCCCTTGGCGCTCCTACAATGAGCAGTTCTTC. V and J are TRBV3-1 and TRBJ2-1, with no clear D. CDR1 and CDR2 (germline): LGHDT, YNNKEL (reference sequence). This CDR3 has 14 amino acids. V was shortened by 4 bases and J by 0 bases, with 7 bases between the two germline ends.

This clonotype has a count of ten or more. The junction differs from germline at one of its ends, possibly a read error. The chain combines TRBV12-3 or TRBV12-4 with TRBJ2-4; 10 bases fit TRBD2. The CDR3 is 15 amino acids. In DNA form, the CDR3 reads TGTGCCAGCAGTCTAGCGGGAGTGGCCAAAAACATTCAGTACTTC. This sequence encodes CASSLAGVAKNIQYF.

This clonotype was counted only a few times. V gene TRBV10-2 combines with J gene TRBJ2-5; D is unclear. Trimming removed 4 bases from V and 5 bases from J, with 17 bases in between. This CDR3 has 15 residues. Germline CDR1 WSHSY, CDR2 SAAADI. CDR3 nucleotide sequence: TGCGCCAGCAGTGTTGGCCCGCTTGCCTGGGAGACCCAGTACTTC. Translation gives CASSVGPLAWETQYF.

The V and J genes are TRBV7-9 and TRBJ2-6, with D perhaps TRBD1 or TRBD2 (5 bases each). Between the trimmed V and J ends, which lost 5 bases and 1 base, there was a span of 12 bases. This CDR3 spans 16 amino acids. The germline gives CDR1 SEHNR, CDR2 FQNEAQ (reference sequence). The DNA of the CDR3 is TGTGCCAGCAGCATTAGGGACCCGTCTGGGGCCAACGTCCTGACTTTC. Its protein product is CASSIRDPSGANVLTF.

The rearrangement joins TRBV27 to TRBJ1-1; 8 bases align to TRBD1. Trimming at V came to 4 bases and at J to 7 bases, leaving 8 bases not matched to a gene. The CDR3 extends over 14 amino acids. Germline V gives CDR1 MNHEY, CDR2 SMNVEV (reference sequence). CDR3 in amino acids: CASSSPAGGNEAFF. CDR3 in DNA: TGTGCCAGCAGTTCCCCAGCAGGGGGCAATGAAGCTTTCTTT.

This clonotype was found many times. The rearrangement links TRBV29-1 to TRBJ2-5, with D possibly matching TRBD2 (5 bases). Germline values: CDR1 SQVTM, CDR2 ANQGSEA. Trimming cost V 5 bases and J 5 bases, with 9 bases left between them. The CDR3 runs to 11 residues. The chain's CDR3 is CSVRGLETQYF. The CDR3 region has the DNA TGCAGCGTTAGAGGGTTGGAGACCCAGTACTTC.

This clonotype was observed a handful of times. This CDR3 reads CSARVGATGNTIYF. Here the CDR3 DNA reads TGCAGTGCTAGAGTGGGGGCGACTGGAAACACCATATATTTT. The J gene is TRBJ1-3, the V gene TRBV20-1, with D tentatively TRBD1 (6 bases). V was cut by 1 base and J by 2 bases, with 9 bases left in between. The CDR3 has 14 residues. CDR1 is DFQATT and CDR2 is SNEGSKA in the germline V gene (reference sequence).

The rearrangement uses TRBV18 and TRBJ2-7; D may be TRBD1 (6 bases). This CDR3 region has 16 residues. Germline loops: CDR1 KGHSH, CDR2 LQKENI. The V end lost 0 bases, the J end lost 7 bases, and 19 bases lay between the germline ends. The CDR3 loop is CASSPPSQGLGGEQYF. Written as DNA, the CDR3 is TGTGCCAGCTCACCACCCTCTCAGGGGTTGGGTGGAGAGCAGTACTTC. Using reference TRBV18 and TRBJ2-7 for the parts outside the CDR3, the full variable domain is NAGVMQNPRHLVRRRGQEARLRCSPMKGHSHVYWYRQLPEEGLKFMVYLQKENIIDESGMPKERFSAEFPKEGPSILRIQQVVRGDSAAYFCASSPPSQGLGGEQYFGPGTRLTVT.

This chain connects TRBV7-2 to TRBJ1-4; D gene uncertain. V lost 5 bases to trimming and J lost 5 bases, with 12 bases between them. The CDR3 is made up of 14 amino acids. Germline CDR1 and CDR2: SGHTA and FQGNSA. DNA for the CDR3: TGTGCCAGCAGCCGAGGAGCTCCCAATGAAAAACTGTTTTTT. It codes for CASSRGAPNEKLFF.

This clonotype was picked up many times. The rearrangement links TRBV29-1 to TRBJ1-2, with a weak D call TRBD1 (6 bases). V lost 5 bases to trimming and J lost 2 bases, with 15 bases between them. This CDR3 has 14 amino acids. In germline, CDR1 is SQVTM, CDR2 ANQGSEA. The CDR3 DNA reads TGCAGCGTTCCTCGCTACGACAGGAACTATGGCTACACCTTC. This translates into CSVPRYDRNYGYTF.

The table lists this clonotype with many counts. The chain has TRBV2 and TRBJ2-1, with TRBD1 matching over 7 bases. Germline values: CDR1 SNHLY, CDR2 FYNNEI. Losses at the gene ends were 8 bases for V and 7 bases for J; bases not matched to a gene: 8. CDR3 length: 13 amino acids. The CDR3 here is CASSTGLENEQFF. The CDR3 DNA follows: TGTGCCAGCTCGACAGGGCTCGAGAATGAGCAGTTCTTC.

This clonotype appeared many times. The chain carries TRBV7-9 and TRBJ1-2; TRBD1 aligns across 10 bases. The CDR3 has 14 residues. The germline V gene has CDR1 SEHNR and CDR2 FQNEAQ (reference sequence). With 5 bases clipped from V and 3 bases from J, the junction kept 3 bases outside the gene matches. DNA of the CDR3: TGTGCCAGCAGCAAAGGGACAGGGGACTATGGCTACACCTTC. Translated: CASSKGTGDYGYTF.

This clonotype was found a few times. The CDR3 DNA is TGTGCCAGCATCCTTTACGAGTCTGGAAATGAGCAGTTCTTC. It is translated as CASILYESGNEQFF. V and J are TRBV6-1 and TRBJ2-1; D call uncertain. Trimming removed 7 bases from V and 7 bases from J, with 17 bases in between. The CDR3 extends over 14 amino acids. Germline assignment: CDR1 MNHNS and CDR2 SASEGT.

This clonotype was observed a handful of times. The J gene is TRBJ2-7, the V gene TRBV20-1, with D possibly being TRBD2 (6 bases). The CDR3 spans 14 residues. The V gene lost 2 bases and the J gene lost 7 bases, with 18 bases spanning the gap. Germline loops: CDR1 DFQATT, CDR2 SNEGSKA (reference sequence). CDR3 sequence: CSARNGLSGGEQYF. In DNA form, the CDR3 reads TGCAGTGCTAGAAATGGACTGTCCGGGGGTGAGCAGTACTTC.

This clonotype was picked up many times. The chain couples TRBV25-1 to TRBJ2-7, with D uncertain. Trimming pared 6 bases from V and 2 bases from J, leaving 8 bases between. The CDR3 totals 12 residues. Germline V gene sequence: CDR1 MGHDK, CDR2 SYGVNS. The CDR3 coding sequence is TGTGCCAGCAGGGACGGTACCTACGAGCAGTACTTC. Translating gives CASRDGTYEQYF.

This clonotype was found a few times. The chain recombines TRBV27 with TRBJ2-3; D ambiguous. Per germline, CDR1 MNHEY and CDR2 SMNVEV (reference sequence). The V gene lost 6 bases and the J gene lost 2 bases, with 12 bases spanning the gap. This CDR3 has 14 residues. Here the CDR3 DNA reads TGTGCCAGCAGCCCCACGTGGCTCACAGATACGCAGTATTTT. It codes for CASSPTWLTDTQYF.

This clonotype came up a few times. This sequence joins TRBV6-2 or TRBV6-3 and TRBJ1-2; D uncertain. With 6 bases removed from V and 3 bases from J, the gap between germline ends came to 11 bases. This CDR3 spans 13 amino acids. Germline lookup yields CDR1 MNHEY and CDR2 SVGEGT. The chain's CDR3 is CASSLQRYYGYTF. CDR3 nucleotide sequence: TGTGCCAGCAGCCTCCAGCGCTACTATGGCTACACCTTC.